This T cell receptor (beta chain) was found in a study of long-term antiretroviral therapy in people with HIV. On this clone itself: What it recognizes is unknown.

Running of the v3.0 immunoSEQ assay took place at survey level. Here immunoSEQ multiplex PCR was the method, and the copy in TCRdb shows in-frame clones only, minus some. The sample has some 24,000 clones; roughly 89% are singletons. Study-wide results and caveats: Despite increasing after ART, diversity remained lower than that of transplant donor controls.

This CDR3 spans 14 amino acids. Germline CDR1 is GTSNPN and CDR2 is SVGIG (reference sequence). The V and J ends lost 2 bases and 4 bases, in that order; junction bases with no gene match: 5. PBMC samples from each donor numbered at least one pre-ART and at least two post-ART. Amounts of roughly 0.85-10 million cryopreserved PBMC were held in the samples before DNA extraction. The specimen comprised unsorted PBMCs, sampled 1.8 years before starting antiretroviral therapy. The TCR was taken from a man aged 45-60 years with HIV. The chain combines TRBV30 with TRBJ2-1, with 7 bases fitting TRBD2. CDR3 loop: CAWSTSGVYNEQFF. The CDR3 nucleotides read TGTGCCTGGAGTACCAGCGGGGTTTACAATGAGCAGTTCTTC.